This TCR beta chain was sequenced in a study of T cell repertoires in aging, cancer and after chemotherapy (dated by TCRdb to between 2018 and 2021). Background for the entire study: Donors were distributed across six age groups ranging from 30 or younger to 70 or older, with at least three individuals included per group. In the hematological group, the paired samples taken before and after chemotherapy came from chronic lymphocytic leukemia patients given fludarabine- or bendamustine-based regimens. In total, the full dataset held about 9 million TCR reads. Peripheral blood TCR beta repertoires from healthy donors and cancer patients were profiled to examine immunoaging and T cell reconstitution after chemotherapy. Alongside 95 healthy donors serving as a reference group, the cohort included some 220 cancer patients, of whom roughly 92 had hematological cancers and 110 to 140 had solid cancers. General findings and caveats noted by the study authors: Untreated patients with hematological or solid cancers showed significantly lower blood TCR diversity and higher clonality than age-matched healthy donors. An increase in median generation probability over the chemotherapy interval was observed in both cancer cohorts, suggesting that the repertoire was reconstituted through rebound thymic output. It was noted by the authors that conclusions about immunological memory after chemotherapy cannot be drawn from the repertoire data. Lymphoid organ infiltration was present in hematological cancer patients, and this infiltration may itself impair thymic emigration or peripheral T cell expansion. In healthy donors, the decline in TCR diversity with age was mainly explained by loss of richness, whereas in cancer patients loss of evenness was also found to contribute.

Instead of sorted cells or RNA, genomic DNA extracted from peripheral blood served as the source for amplifying TCR beta rearrangements. Rearranged TRB sequences spanning V, D and J segments were amplified in a multiplex touch-down PCR with a mixed TRB-A/B primer pool. Illumina adapters and sample indices were attached to the amplicons in two consecutive PCR reactions using Phusion HS II polymerase. After gel purification with the NucleoSpin Gel and PCR Clean-up kit, the amplicons were checked using Qubit and an Agilent 2100 Bioanalyzer. Libraries were sequenced on an Illumina MiSeq using 600-cycle, single-indexed, paired-end runs. The original methods were these. MiXCR versions 2.12 and 3.0.5 were used to process TRB sequences. Each unique CDR3 nucleotide sequence was counted as one clone, and only productive sequences with at least two reads were retained. The repertoire metrics were Shannon diversity, evenness, clonality (defined as one minus evenness), and alpha-parameterized diversity profiles covering alpha 0 to 5. The IGoR algorithm was used to calculate generation probabilities of clones in the paired pre- and post-chemotherapy samples. TCRdb redid the processing of the public reads, applying fastp at Q25 and MiXCR, and retained in-frame beta chains. Each CDR3 protein gets just one entry, which takes the most common genes and DNA from the rows behind it. These V and J calls derive from TCRdb rather than the authors' analysis. Recorded for this sample are around 4,300 distinct CDR3 sequences; approximately 40% of them occurred a single time. Of the sample, 3% to 4.5% falls within the top ten clones.

In its sample, this clonotype was seen a few times. What antigen it recognizes has not been identified. No per-base quality is available; no much larger clone lies one base away. CDR1 MNHEY and CDR2 SMNVEV were looked up in the germline V gene (reference sequence). A distance of 12 bases separates the germline ends of V and J, which lose 4 bases and 1 base respectively. The CDR3 runs 15 amino acids, cysteine and phenylalanine included. Of the read, only the CDR3 DNA is kept; its 45 bases are in frame from base 1. The receptor comes from a human donor with a blood cancer. The rearranged segments are TRBV27 and TRBJ2-3; the D gene cannot be resolved reliably. The sequenced material came from blood. The CDR3 has the sequence CASSSFGDGTDTQYF. The DNA sequence is TGTGCCAGCAGTTCCTTCGGAGACGGCACAGATACGCAGTATTTT.